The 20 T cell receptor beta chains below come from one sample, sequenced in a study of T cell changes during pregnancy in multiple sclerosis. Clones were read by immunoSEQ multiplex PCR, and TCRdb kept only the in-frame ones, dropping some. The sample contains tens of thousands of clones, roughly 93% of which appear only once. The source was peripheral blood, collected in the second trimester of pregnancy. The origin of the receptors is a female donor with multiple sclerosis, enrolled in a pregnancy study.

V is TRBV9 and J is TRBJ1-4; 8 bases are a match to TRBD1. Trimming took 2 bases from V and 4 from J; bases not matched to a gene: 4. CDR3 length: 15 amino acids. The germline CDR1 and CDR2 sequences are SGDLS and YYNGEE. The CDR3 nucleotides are TGTGCCAGCAGCGTTGGGACAGGTTATAATGAAAAACTGTTTTTT. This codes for CASSVGTGYNEKLFF.

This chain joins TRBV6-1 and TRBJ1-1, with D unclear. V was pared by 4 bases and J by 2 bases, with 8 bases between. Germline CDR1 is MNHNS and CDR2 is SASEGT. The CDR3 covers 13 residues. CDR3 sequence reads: CASSVSLNTEAFF. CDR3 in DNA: TGTGCCAGCAGTGTTTCCCTTAACACTGAAGCTTTCTTT.

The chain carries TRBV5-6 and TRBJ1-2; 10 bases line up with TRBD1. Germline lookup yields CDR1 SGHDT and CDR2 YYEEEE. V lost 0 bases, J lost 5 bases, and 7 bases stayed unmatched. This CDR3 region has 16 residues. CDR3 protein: CASSLDGQGVRYGYTF. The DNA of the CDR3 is TGTGCCAGCAGCTTGGATGGACAGGGGGTGAGGTATGGCTACACCTTC.

As DNA, the CDR3 is TGTGCCAGCAGAGAACCCCGGGACAATGAGCAGTTCTTC. Translation gives CASREPRDNEQFF. This sequence joins TRBV7-9 and TRBJ2-1; D is unresolved. This CDR3 has 13 residues. CDR1 is SEHNR, CDR2 FQNEAQ, per germline (reference sequence). With 6 bases removed from V and 5 bases from J, the gap between germline ends came to 11 bases.

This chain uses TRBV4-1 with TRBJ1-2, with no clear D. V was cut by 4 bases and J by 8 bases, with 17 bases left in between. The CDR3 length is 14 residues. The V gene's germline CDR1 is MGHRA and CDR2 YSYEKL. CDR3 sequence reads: CASSRPGIIEGYTF. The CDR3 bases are TGCGCCAGCAGCCGACCCGGGATCATCGAAGGCTACACCTTC.

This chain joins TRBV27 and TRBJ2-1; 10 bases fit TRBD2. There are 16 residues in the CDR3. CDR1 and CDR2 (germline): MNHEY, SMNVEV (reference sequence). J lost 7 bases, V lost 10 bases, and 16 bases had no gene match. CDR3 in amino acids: CATLADSGRLKNEQFF. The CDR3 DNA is TGTGCCACCCTCGCGGATAGCGGGAGGCTAAAAAATGAGCAGTTCTTC.

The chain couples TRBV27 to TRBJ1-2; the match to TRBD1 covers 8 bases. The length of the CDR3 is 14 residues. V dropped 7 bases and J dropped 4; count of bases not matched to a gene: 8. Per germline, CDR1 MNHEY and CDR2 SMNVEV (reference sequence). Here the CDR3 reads CASTGRQGSYGYTF. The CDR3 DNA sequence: TGTGCCAGCACTGGGCGACAGGGGTCCTATGGCTACACCTTC.

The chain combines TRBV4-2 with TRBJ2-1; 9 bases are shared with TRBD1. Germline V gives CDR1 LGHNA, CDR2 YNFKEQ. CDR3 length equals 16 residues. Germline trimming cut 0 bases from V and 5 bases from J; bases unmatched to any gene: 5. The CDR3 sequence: CASSQDGTGRDNEQFF. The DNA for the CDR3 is TGTGCCAGCAGCCAAGATGGGACAGGGAGGGACAATGAGCAGTTCTTC.

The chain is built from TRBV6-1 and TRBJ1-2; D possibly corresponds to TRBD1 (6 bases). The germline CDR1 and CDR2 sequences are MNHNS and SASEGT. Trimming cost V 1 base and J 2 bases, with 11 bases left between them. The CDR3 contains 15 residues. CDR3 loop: CASSEVLQGNYGYTF. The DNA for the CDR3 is TGTGCCAGCAGTGAAGTGTTGCAGGGGAACTATGGCTACACCTTC.

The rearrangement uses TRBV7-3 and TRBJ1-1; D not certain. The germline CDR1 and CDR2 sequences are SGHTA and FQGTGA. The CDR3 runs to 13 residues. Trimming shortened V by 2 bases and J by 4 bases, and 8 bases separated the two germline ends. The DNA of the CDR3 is TGTGCCAGCAGCTTAGGCGGGAGCACTGAAGCTTTCTTT. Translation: CASSLGGSTEAFF. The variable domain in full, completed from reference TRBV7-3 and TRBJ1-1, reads GAGVSQTPSNKVTEKGKYVELRCDPISGHTALYWYRQSLGQGPEFLIYFQGTGAADDSGLPNDRFFAVRPEGSVSTLKIQRTERGDSAVYLCASSLGGSTEAFFGQGTRLTVV.

The CDR3 region is CAISSQGEETQYF. The CDR3 coding sequence is TGTGCCATCAGTAGCCAGGGGGAAGAGACCCAGTACTTC. The V gene is TRBV10-3, the J gene TRBJ2-5, with TRBD1 identical over 7 bases. V trimming: 5 bases; J trimming: 3 bases; junction bases outside the gene matches: 3. Germline loops: CDR1 ENHRY, CDR2 SYGVKD. This CDR3 has 13 residues.

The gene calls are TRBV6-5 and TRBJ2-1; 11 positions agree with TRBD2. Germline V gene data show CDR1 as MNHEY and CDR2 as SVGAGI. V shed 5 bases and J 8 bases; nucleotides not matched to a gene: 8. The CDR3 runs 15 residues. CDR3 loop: CASSVTSGGRDEQFF. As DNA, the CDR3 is TGTGCCAGCAGTGTTACTAGCGGGGGAAGAGATGAGCAGTTCTTC.

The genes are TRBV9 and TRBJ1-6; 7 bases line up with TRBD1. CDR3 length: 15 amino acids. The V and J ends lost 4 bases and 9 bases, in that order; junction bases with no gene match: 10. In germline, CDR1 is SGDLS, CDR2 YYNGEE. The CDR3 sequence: CASSTGQQTSSPLHF. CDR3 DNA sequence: TGTGCCAGCAGCACGGGACAGCAGACGTCTTCACCCCTCCACTTT.

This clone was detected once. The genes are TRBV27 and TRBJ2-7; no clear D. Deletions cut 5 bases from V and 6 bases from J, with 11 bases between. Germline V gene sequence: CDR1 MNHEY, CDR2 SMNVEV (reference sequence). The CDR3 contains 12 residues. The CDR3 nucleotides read TGTGCCAGCAGTCCCCGGGTGGGCGAGCAGTACTTC. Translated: CASSPRVGEQYF.

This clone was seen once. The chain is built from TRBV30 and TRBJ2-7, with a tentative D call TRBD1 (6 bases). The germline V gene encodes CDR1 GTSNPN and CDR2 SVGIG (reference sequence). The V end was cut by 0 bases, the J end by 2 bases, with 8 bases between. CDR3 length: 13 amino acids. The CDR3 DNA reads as TGTGCCTGGAGTGTCCGACAGGCCTACGAGCAGTACTTC. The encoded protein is CAWSVRQAYEQYF.

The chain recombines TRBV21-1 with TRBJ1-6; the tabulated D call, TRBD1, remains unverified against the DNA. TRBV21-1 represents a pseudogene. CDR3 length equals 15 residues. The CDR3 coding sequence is TGTGCCAGCAGGCTTAACAGGGGATCCCATTCACCCCTCCACTTT. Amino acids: CASRLNRGSHSPLHF.

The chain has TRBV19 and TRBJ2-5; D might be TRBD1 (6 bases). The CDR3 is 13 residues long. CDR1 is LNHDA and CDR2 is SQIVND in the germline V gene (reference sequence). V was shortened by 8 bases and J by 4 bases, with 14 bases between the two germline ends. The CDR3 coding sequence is TGTGCCAGTGAAGCAGGGGTCGGAGAGACCCAGTACTTC. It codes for CASEAGVGETQYF.

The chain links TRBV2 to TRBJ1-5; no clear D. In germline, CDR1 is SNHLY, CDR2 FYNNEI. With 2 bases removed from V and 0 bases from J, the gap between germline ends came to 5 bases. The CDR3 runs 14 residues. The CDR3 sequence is CASSEQISNQPQHF. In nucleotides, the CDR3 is TGTGCCAGCAGTGAACAGATTAGCAATCAGCCCCAGCATTTT.

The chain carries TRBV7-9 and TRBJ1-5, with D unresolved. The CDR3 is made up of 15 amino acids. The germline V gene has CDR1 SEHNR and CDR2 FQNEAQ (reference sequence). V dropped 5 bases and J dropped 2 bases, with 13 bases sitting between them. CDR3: CASSATESGNQPQHF. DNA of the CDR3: TGTGCCAGCAGCGCTACTGAGTCCGGCAATCAGCCCCAGCATTTT.

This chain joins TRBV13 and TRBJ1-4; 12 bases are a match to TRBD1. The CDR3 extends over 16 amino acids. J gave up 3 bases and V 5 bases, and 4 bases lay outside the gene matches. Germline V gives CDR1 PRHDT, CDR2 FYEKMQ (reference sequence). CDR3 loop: CASSGDRGPANEKLFF. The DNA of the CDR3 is TGTGCCAGCAGCGGGGACAGGGGGCCGGCTAATGAAAAACTGTTTTTT.